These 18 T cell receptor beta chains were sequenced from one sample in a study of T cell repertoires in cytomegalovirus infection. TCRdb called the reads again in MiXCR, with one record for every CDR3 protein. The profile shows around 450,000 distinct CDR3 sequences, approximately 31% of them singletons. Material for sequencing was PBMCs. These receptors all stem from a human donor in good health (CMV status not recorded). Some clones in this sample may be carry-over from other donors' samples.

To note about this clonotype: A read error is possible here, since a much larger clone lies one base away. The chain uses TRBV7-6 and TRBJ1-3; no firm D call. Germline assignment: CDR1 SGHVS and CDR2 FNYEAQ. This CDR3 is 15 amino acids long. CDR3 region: CDSSTPQARGNTIYF. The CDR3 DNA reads TGTGACAGCAGCACACCCCAGGCTAGGGGAAACACCATATATTTT.

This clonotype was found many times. The DNA of the CDR3 is TGTGCCAGCAGCTCCCTCCGGGACAGGGGTAATTCACCCCTCCACTTT. Its protein is CASSSLRDRGNSPLHF. The rearrangement uses TRBV7-8 and TRBJ1-6, with 10 bases aligning to TRBD1. Trimming at V came to 4 bases and at J to 6 bases, leaving 6 bases not matched to a gene. This CDR3 contains 16 residues. Germline V gene lookup returns CDR1 SGHVS and CDR2 FQNEAQ.

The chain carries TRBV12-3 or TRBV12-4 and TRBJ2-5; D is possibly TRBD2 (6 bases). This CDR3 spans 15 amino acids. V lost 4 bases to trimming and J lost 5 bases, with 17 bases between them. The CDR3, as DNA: TGTGCCAGCAGTTCGGCCCCAACTAGCACGGAGACCCAGTACTTC. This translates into CASSSAPTSTETQYF.

CDR3 in DNA: TGTGCCAGCAGTTTAGACCCCGGCAATGAGCAGTTCTTC. Protein product: CASSLDPGNEQFF. The V gene is TRBV6-1, the J gene TRBJ2-1, with unresolved D. The CDR3 spans 13 residues. Germline assignment: CDR1 MNHNS and CDR2 SASEGT. V shed 5 bases and J shed 6 bases, with 11 bases lying between them.

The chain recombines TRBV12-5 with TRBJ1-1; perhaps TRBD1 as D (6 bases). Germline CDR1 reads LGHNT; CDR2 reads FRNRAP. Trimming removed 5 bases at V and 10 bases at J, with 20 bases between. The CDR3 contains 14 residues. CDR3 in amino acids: CASGRWGAPGGAFF. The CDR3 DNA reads TGTGCTAGTGGTCGCTGGGGGGCCCCGGGGGGAGCTTTCTTT.

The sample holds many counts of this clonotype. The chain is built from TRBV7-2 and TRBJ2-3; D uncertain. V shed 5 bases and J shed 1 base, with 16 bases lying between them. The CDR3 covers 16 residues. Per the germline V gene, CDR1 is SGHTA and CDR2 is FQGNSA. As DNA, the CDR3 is TGTGCCAGCAGCCCCAACTGGGCGACCGGCACAGATACGCAGTATTTT. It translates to CASSPNWATGTDTQYF.

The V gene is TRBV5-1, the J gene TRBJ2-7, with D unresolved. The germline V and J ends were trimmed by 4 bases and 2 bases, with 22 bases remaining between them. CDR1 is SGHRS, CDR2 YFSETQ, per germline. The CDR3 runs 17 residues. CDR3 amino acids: CASSPLSRPGAPYEQYF. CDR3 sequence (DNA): TGCGCCAGCAGCCCTCTTAGCCGGCCCGGAGCTCCCTACGAGCAGTACTTC.

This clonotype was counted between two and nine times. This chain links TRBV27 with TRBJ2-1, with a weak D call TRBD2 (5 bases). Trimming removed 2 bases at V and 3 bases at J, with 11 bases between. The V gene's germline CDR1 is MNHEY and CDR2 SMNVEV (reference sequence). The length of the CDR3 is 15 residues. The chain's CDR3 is CASSLTEGIYNEQFF. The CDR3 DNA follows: TGTGCCAGCAGTTTAACCGAGGGAATCTACAATGAGCAGTTCTTC.

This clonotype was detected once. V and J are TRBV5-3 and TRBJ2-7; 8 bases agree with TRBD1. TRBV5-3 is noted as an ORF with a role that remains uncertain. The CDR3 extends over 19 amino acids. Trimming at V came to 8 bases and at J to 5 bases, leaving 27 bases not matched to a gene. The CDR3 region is CASSLRTDRGPYNRNEQYF. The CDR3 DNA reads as TGTGCCAGCAGCCTTCGGACCGACAGGGGCCCCTATAATCGGAACGAGCAGTACTTC.

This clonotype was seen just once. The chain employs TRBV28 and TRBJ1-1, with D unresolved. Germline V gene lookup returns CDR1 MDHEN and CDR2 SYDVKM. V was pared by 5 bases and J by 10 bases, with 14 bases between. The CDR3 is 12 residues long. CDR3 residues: CASSPARFGAFF. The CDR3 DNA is TGTGCCAGCAGTCCAGCTAGGTTCGGAGCTTTCTTT.

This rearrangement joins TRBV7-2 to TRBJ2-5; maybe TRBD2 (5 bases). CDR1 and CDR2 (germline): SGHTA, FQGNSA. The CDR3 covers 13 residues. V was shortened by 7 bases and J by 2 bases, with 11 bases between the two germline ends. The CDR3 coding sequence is TGTGCCAGCACTAGCAGGCAGCAAGAGACCCAGTACTTC. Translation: CASTSRQQETQYF.

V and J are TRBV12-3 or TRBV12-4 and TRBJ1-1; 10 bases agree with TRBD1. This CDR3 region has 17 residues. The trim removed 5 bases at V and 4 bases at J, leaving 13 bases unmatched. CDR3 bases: TGTGCCAGCAGTCTCCTTTGGACAGGGGGTGAAGGCACTGAAGCTTTCTTT. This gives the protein CASSLLWTGGEGTEAFF.

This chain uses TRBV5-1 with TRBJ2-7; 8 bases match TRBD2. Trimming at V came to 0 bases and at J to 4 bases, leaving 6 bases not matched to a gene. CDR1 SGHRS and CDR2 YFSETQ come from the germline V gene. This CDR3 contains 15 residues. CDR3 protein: CASSLVAGGIYEQYF. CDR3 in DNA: TGCGCCAGCAGCTTGGTTGCGGGGGGAATTTACGAGCAGTACTTC.

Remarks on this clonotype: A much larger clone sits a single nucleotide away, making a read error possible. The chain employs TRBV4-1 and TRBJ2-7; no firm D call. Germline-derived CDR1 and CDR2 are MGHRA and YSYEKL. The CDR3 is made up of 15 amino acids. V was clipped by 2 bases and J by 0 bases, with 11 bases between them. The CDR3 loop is CASSQPWISSYEQYF. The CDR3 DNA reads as TGCGCCAGCAGCCAACCATGGATCTCCTCCTACGAGCAGTACTTC.

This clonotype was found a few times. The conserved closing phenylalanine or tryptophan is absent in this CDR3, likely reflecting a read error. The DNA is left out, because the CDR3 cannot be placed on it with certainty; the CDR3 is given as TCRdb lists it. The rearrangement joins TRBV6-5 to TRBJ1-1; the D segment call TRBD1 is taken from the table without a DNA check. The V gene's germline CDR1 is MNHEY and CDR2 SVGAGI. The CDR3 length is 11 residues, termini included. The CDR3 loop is CASSYYPGGLS.

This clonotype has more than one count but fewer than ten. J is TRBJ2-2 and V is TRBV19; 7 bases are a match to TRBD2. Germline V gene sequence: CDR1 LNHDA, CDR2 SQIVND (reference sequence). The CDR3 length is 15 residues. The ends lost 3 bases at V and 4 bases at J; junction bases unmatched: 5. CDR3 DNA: TGTGCCAGTAGTATTGGGGGGGTGGTCACCGGGGAGCTGTTTTTT. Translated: CASSIGGVVTGELFF.

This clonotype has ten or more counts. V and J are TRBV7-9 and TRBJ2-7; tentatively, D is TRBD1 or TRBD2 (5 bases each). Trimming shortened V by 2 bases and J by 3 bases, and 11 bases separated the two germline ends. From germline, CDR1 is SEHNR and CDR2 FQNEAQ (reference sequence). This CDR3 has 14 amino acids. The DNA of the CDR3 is TGTGCCAGCAGCTTATATGGGACCGACTACGAGCAGTACTTC. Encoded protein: CASSLYGTDYEQYF.

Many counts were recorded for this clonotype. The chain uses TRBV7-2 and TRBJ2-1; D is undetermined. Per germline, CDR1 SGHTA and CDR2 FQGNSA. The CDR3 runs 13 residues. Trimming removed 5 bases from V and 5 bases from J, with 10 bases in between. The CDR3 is CASSPDWNNEQFF. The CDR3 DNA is TGTGCCAGCAGCCCTGACTGGAACAATGAGCAGTTCTTC. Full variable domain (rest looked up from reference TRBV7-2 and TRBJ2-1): GAGVSQSPSNKVTEKGKDVELRCDPISGHTALYWYRQSLGQGLEFLIYFQGNSAPDKSGLPSDRFSAERTGGSVSTLTIQRTQQEDSAVYLCASSPDWNNEQFFGPGTRLTVL.